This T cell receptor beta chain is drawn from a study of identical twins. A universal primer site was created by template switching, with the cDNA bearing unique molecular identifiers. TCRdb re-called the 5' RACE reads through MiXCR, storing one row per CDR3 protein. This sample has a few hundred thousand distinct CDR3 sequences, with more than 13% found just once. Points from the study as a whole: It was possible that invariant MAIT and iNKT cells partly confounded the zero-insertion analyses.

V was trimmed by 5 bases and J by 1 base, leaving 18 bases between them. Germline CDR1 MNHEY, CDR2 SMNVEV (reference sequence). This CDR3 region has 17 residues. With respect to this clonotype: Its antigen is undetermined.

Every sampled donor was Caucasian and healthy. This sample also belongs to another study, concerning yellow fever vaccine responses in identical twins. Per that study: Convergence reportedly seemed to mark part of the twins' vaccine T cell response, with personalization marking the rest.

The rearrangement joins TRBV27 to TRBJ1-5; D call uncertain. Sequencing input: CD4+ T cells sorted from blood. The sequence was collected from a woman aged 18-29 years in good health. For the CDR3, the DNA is TGTGCCAGCAGTCCCCCGGTTGCCCGAAGGAGCAATCAGCCCCAGCATTTT. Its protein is CASSPPVARRSNQPQHF.